The 19 T cell receptor beta chains listed next were all sequenced from one sample in a study of T cell repertoires in cytomegalovirus infection (dated by TCRdb to 2018 to 2020). TCRdb lists the instrument as Illumina HiSeq 1500. The public reads were quality trimmed at Q25 with fastp and then assembled into clones with MiXCR by TCRdb, keeping productive beta chains. CDR3 protein sequences are deduplicated, and each keeps its most common genes and DNA. The sample records fewer than 350,000 distinct CDR3 sequences, roughly 15% of which are singletons. The ten largest clones add up to 9.5% to 15% of the sample. Sample: PBMCs. Source of these receptors: a human donor in good health (CMV status not recorded). Some clones in this sample may be carry-over from other donors' samples.

Ten or more counts support this clonotype. The chain is built from TRBV27 and TRBJ1-6; maybe TRBD1 (6 bases). V was trimmed by 4 bases and J by 7 bases, leaving 14 bases between them. The germline V gene encodes CDR1 MNHEY and CDR2 SMNVEV (reference sequence). This CDR3 is built from 15 residues. The CDR3, as DNA: TGTGCCAGCAGTTGGTCGGGGGCTTGGAATTCACCCCTCCACTTT. It specifies CASSWSGAWNSPLHF.

This clonotype was detected many times. This sequence joins TRBV7-9 and TRBJ2-5; the D gene could be TRBD1 or TRBD2 (5 bases each). The CDR3 is 15 amino acids. Trimming removed 3 bases from V and 4 bases from J, with 15 bases in between. Germline V CDR1 and CDR2: SEHNR, FQNEAQ (reference sequence). CDR3 in amino acids: CASSFLGRGGETQYF. The CDR3 nucleotides read TGTGCCAGCAGCTTCCTGGGACGGGGTGGAGAGACCCAGTACTTC.

This clonotype was seen only a few times. The chain carries TRBV24-1 and TRBJ2-3; D is tentatively TRBD1 or TRBD2 (5 bases each). There are 14 residues in the CDR3. V was shortened by 9 bases and J by 4 bases, with 16 bases between the two germline ends. Germline values: CDR1 KGHDR, CDR2 SFDVKD. The CDR3 nucleotides are TGTGCCACCTCAAACAGGCGAGGGGCAGATACGCAGTATTTT. Protein sequence: CATSNRRGADTQYF.

This clonotype was picked up a small number of times. The chain combines TRBV4-2 with TRBJ2-7; the D gene could be TRBD1 or TRBD2 (5 bases each). Looked up from germline, CDR1 is LGHNA and CDR2 is YNFKEQ. The CDR3 is 17 amino acids. V lost 1 base, J lost 3 bases, and 19 bases lay in between. CDR3 in DNA: TGTGCCAGCAGCCAAGTACCCGGGACCGGGAACTACTACGAGCAGTACTTC. Protein sequence: CASSQVPGTGNYYEQYF.

This clonotype appeared many times. The rearrangement joins TRBV12-3 or TRBV12-4 to TRBJ2-7; D remains ambiguous. Trimming shortened V by 3 bases and J by 0 bases, and 6 bases separated the two germline ends. This CDR3 comprises 13 residues. This chain's CDR3 is CASSFQNSYEQYF. CDR3 coding DNA: TGTGCCAGCAGTTTCCAAAACTCCTACGAGCAGTACTTC.

This clonotype has just a few counts. This sequence joins TRBV19 and TRBJ2-5; 7 bases agree with TRBD2. V gave up 4 bases and J gave up 5 bases; unmatched junction bases: 10. The germline CDR1 and CDR2 sequences are LNHDA and SQIVND (reference sequence). There are 15 residues in the CDR3. The CDR3 is CASSNGGGGKETQYF. CDR3 DNA: TGTGCCAGTAGTAACGGCGGCGGGGGTAAGGAGACCCAGTACTTC.

V usage is TRBV20-1 and J usage is TRBJ1-2; tentative D call: TRBD1 (6 bases). Deletions cut 0 bases from V and 3 bases from J, with 20 bases between. Germline V CDR1 and CDR2: DFQATT, SNEGSKA (reference sequence). The CDR3 spans 17 residues. Here the CDR3 reads CSARDSRTAGSDYGYTF. As DNA, the CDR3 is TGCAGTGCTAGAGATTCGAGGACAGCTGGCAGTGACTATGGCTACACCTTC.

This clonotype was seen many times. The chain combines TRBV12-3 or TRBV12-4 with TRBJ2-7, with 11 bases aligning to TRBD1. Unmatched junction bases numbered 5, after V lost 3 bases and J lost 4 bases. The CDR3 has 15 residues. CDR3 amino acids: CASSLKGDRGYEQYF. The DNA for the CDR3 is TGTGCCAGCAGTTTGAAGGGGGACAGGGGGTACGAGCAGTACTTC.

The chain recombines TRBV18 with TRBJ2-1; possibly TRBD2 for D (5 bases). CDR1 is KGHSH, CDR2 LQKENI, per germline. V was cut by 5 bases and J by 9 bases, with 14 bases left in between. This CDR3 comprises 13 residues. CDR3 protein: CASSSRDQAEQFF. CDR3 DNA sequence: TGTGCCAGCTCATCGAGGGATCAAGCTGAGCAGTTCTTC. Full variable domain (rest looked up from reference TRBV18 and TRBJ2-1): NAGVMQNPRHLVRRRGQEARLRCSPMKGHSHVYWYRQLPEEGLKFMVYLQKENIIDESGMPKERFSAEFPKEGPSILRIQQVVRGDSAAYFCASSSRDQAEQFFGPGTRLTVL.

This clonotype was counted ten times or more. The chain couples TRBV7-2 to TRBJ2-7; the D gene could be TRBD1 or TRBD2 (8 bases each). V lost 1 base and J 3 bases, leaving 13 bases between the germline ends. The germline gives CDR1 SGHTA, CDR2 FQGNSA. The CDR3 is made up of 15 amino acids. CDR3 amino acids: CASSLVAGTGYEQYF. In nucleotides, the CDR3 is TGTGCCAGCAGCTTAGTAGCGGGGACAGGCTACGAGCAGTACTTC.

The rearrangement uses TRBV5-1 and TRBJ2-1; no reliable D call. The CDR3 runs 14 residues. V gave up 2 bases and J gave up 3 bases, with 9 bases separating them. Germline-derived CDR1 and CDR2 are SGHRS and YFSETQ. This CDR3 is CASSLGSVYNEQFF. In DNA form, the CDR3 reads TGCGCCAGCAGCTTAGGGTCCGTCTACAATGAGCAGTTCTTC.

This clonotype was seen many times. The gene calls are TRBV11-2 and TRBJ2-5; either TRBD1 or TRBD2 may supply D (6 bases each). CDR3 length: 14 amino acids. Germline lookup yields CDR1 SGHAT and CDR2 FQNNGV. The germline V and J ends were trimmed by 3 bases and 3 bases, with 11 bases remaining between them. CDR3 sequence (DNA): TGTGCCAGCAGCTTGACGGGGGCCAAAGAGACCCAGTACTTC. As protein: CASSLTGAKETQYF.

J is TRBJ1-6 and V is TRBV5-1, with 12 bases that match TRBD1. This CDR3 contains 20 residues. The germline CDR1 and CDR2 sequences are SGHRS and YFSETQ. With 2 bases clipped from V and 1 base from J, the junction kept 10 bases outside the gene matches. CDR3: CASSLNAGTGGRSYNSPLHF. The CDR3, as DNA: TGCGCCAGCAGCTTAAACGCCGGGACAGGGGGCAGGTCCTATAATTCACCCCTCCACTTT.

This chain connects TRBV5-1 to TRBJ2-7; unclear D gene. Trimming cost V 6 bases and J 2 bases, with 9 bases left between them. CDR3 size: 12 residues. From germline, CDR1 is SGHRS and CDR2 YFSETQ. The CDR3 DNA is TGCGCCAGCAAGTCCGGGCCCTACGAGCAGTACTTC. It codes for CASKSGPYEQYF.

This clonotype was observed many times. V gene TRBV7-2 combines with J gene TRBJ1-4; no clear D gene. The ends were cut back, 5 bases at V and 7 bases at J, with 17 bases in the middle. This CDR3 has 15 amino acids. Germline values: CDR1 SGHTA, CDR2 FQGNSA. CDR3 nucleotides: TGTGCCAGCAGCAGTGCTCGTACAGCCCGTGAAAAACTGTTTTTT. Translated, it gives CASSSARTAREKLFF.

The chain has TRBV3-1 and TRBJ1-2, with unresolved D. Germline V gene lookup returns CDR1 LGHDT and CDR2 YNNKEL (reference sequence). Between the trimmed V and J ends, which lost 2 bases and 1 base, there was a span of 8 bases. The CDR3 length is 14 residues. As DNA, the CDR3 is TGTGCCAGCAGCCAAACAAGGAGTAACTATGGCTACACCTTC. This translates into CASSQTRSNYGYTF. Full variable domain (remainder filled in from reference TRBV3-1 and TRBJ1-2): DTAVSQTPKYLVTQMGNDKSIKCEQNLGHDTMYWYKQDSKKFLKIMFSYNNKELIINETVPNRFSPKSPDKAHLNLHINSLELGDSAVYFCASSQTRSNYGYTFGSGTRLTVV.

This clonotype has a count of ten or more. The gene calls are TRBV24-1 and TRBJ2-3; 7 positions match TRBD1. Trimming at V came to 5 bases and at J to 0 bases, leaving 7 bases not matched to a gene. The CDR3 consists of 16 residues. Germline CDR1 KGHDR, CDR2 SFDVKD. In DNA, the CDR3 is TGTGCCACCAGTGGTACCCGGGGACAGAGCACAGATACGCAGTATTTT. This encodes CATSGTRGQSTDTQYF.

This chain joins TRBV28 and TRBJ2-7, with D possibly matching TRBD2 (6 bases). V lost 3 bases and J 5 bases, leaving 14 bases between the germline ends. This CDR3 comprises 14 residues. Germline V gene data show CDR1 as MDHEN and CDR2 as SYDVKM. The CDR3 nucleotides read TGTGCCAGCAGTTTGTTAGGAGGGTCCAACGAGCAGTACTTC. The encoded protein is CASSLLGGSNEQYF. Complete variable domain (other parts from reference TRBV28 and TRBJ2-7): DVKVTQSSRYLVKRTGEKVFLECVQDMDHENMFWYRQDPGLGLRLIYFSYDVKMKEKGDIPEGYSVSREKKERFSLILESASTNQTSMYLCASSLLGGSNEQYFGPGTRLTVT.

This clonotype was found many times. A read error may explain this, as a much larger clone is one base away. The chain couples TRBV7-3 to TRBJ1-1, with a weak D call TRBD1 (5 bases). V was cut by 5 bases and J by 1 base, with 8 bases left in between. The CDR3 is 13 residues long. The germline V gene encodes CDR1 SGHTA and CDR2 FQGTGA. The CDR3 bases are TGTGCCAGCAGCGAACAGGCGAACACTGAAGCTTTCTTT. Its protein is CASSEQANTEAFF. The whole variable domain, filled in from reference TRBV7-3 and TRBJ1-1, reads GAGVSQTPSNKVTEKGKYVELRCDPISGHTALYWYRQSLGQGPEFLIYFQGTGAADDSGLPNDRFFAVRPEGSVSTLKIQRTERGDSAVYLCASSEQANTEAFFGQGTRLTVV.